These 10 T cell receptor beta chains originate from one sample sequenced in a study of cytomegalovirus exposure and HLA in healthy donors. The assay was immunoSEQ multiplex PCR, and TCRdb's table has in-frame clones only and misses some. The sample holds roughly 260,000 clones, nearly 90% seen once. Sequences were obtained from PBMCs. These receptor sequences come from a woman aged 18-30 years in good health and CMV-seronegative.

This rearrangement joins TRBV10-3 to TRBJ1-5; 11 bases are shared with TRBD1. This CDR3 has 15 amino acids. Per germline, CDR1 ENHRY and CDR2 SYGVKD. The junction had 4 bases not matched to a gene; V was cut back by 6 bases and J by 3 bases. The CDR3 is CAISWDRGDNQPQHF. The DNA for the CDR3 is TGTGCCATCAGCTGGGACAGGGGGGACAATCAGCCCCAGCATTTT.

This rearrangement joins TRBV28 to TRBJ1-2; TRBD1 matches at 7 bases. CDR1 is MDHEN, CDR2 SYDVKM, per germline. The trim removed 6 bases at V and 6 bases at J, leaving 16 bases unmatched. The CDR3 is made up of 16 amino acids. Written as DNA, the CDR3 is TGTGCCAGCAGGGCGACAGGGCTAGATATGTTCGATGGCTACACCTTC. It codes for CASRATGLDMFDGYTF.

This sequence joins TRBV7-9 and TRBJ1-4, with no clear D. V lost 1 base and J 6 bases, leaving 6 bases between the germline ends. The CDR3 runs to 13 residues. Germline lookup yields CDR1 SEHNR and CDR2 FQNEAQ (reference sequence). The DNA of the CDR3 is TGTGCCAGCAGCTTAGGGGCATATGAAAAACTGTTTTTT. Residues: CASSLGAYEKLFF.

CDR3 DNA: TGCGCCAGCAGCTCGCGACACTCTGGGGGCGAGCGGAGCGTCAGCACAGATACGCAGTATTTT. It codes for CASSSRHSGGERSVSTDTQYF. V is TRBV4-1 and J is TRBJ2-3; weak D call: TRBD1 (6 bases). Germline-derived CDR1 and CDR2 are MGHRA and YSYEKL. V gave up 5 bases and J gave up 0 bases, with 30 bases separating them. The CDR3 loop spans 21 amino acids.

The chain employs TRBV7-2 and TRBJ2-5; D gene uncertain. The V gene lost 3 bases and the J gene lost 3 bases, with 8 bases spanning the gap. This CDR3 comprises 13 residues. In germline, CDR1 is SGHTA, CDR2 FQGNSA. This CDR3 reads CASSFATKETQYF. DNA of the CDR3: TGTGCCAGCAGCTTCGCGACAAAAGAGACCCAGTACTTC.

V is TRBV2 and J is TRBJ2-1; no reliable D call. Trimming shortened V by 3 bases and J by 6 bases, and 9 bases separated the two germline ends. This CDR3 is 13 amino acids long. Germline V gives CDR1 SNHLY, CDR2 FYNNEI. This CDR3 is CASSDITPNEQFF. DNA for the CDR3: TGTGCCAGCAGTGATATCACTCCCAATGAGCAGTTCTTC.

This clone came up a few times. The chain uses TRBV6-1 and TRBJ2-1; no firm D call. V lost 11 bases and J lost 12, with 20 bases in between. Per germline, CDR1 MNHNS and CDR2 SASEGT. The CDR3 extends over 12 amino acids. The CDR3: CAGSSWVTGQFF. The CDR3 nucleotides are TGTGCCGGTTCGAGCTGGGTGACGGGGCAGTTCTTC.

CDR3: CASRLPGQAYNEQFF. In nucleotides, the CDR3 is TGTGCCAGCAGGCTGCCGGGACAGGCATACAATGAGCAGTTCTTC. The V call is TRBV7-9, the J call TRBJ2-1, with 8 bases matching TRBD1. The germline V gene encodes CDR1 SEHNR and CDR2 FQNEAQ (reference sequence). The CDR3 runs to 15 residues. V trimming: 6 bases; J trimming: 4 bases; junction bases outside the gene matches: 8.

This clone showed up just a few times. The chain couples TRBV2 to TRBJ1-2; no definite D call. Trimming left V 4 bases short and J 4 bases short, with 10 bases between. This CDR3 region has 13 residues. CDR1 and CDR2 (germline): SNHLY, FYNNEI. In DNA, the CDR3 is TGTGCCAGCAGTGTCTCGGAGGGCTATGGCTACACCTTC. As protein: CASSVSEGYGYTF.

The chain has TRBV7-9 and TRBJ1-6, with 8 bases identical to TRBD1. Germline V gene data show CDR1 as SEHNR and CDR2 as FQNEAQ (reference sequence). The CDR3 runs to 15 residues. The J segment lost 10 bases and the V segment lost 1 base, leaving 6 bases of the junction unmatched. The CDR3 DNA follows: TGTGCCAGCAGCTTAGTTACAGGGGGTGACTCACCCCTCCACTTT. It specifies CASSLVTGGDSPLHF.